This T cell receptor beta chain stems from a study of T cell repertoires in cytomegalovirus infection. Study information: CMV epitopes used comprised recently identified HLA-C-restricted ones and well-studied HLA-B-restricted ones. Matching HLA type, along with CMV infection, was indicated by public TCR beta signatures.

The V segment lost 6 bases and the J segment 5 bases; nucleotides outside the gene matches: 10. Germline-derived CDR1 and CDR2 are SQVTM and ANQGSEA. The CDR3 is 14 residues long. TCRdb recomputed calls from the reads with MiXCR, one row per CDR3 protein. The sample yields approximately 350,000 distinct CDR3 sequences, roughly 36% seen once. To note about this clonotype: The antigen is unknown.

General study findings and limits: Predominance within the ex vivo response was attributable to HLA-C-restricted CMV-specific TCR beta clonotypes.

The clonotype originates from a human donor in good health (CMV status not recorded). Some clones in this sample may be carry-over from other donors' samples. The chain couples TRBV29-1 to TRBJ2-3; 8 nucleotides line up with TRBD1. This specimen was cultured PBMCs, taken from culture after CMV antigen stimulation. The CDR3 is CSVLDREKIDTQYF. CDR3 nucleotides: TGCAGCGTCCTGGACAGGGAGAAAATAGATACGCAGTATTTT.